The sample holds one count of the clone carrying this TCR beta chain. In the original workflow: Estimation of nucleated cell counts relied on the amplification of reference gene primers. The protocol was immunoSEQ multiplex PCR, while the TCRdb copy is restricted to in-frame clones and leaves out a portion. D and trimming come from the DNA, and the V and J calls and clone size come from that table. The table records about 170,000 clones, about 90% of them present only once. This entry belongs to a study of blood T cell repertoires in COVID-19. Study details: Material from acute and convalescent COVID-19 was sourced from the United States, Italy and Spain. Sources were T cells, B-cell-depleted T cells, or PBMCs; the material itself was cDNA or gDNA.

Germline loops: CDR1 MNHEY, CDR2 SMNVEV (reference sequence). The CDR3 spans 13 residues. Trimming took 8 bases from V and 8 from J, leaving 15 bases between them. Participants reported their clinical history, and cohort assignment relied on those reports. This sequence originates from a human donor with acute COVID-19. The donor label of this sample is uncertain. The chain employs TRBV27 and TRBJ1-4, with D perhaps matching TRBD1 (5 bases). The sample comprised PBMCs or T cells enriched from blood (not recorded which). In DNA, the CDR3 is TGTGCCAGCGGGGGGGGGTTAAAGGAAAAACTGTTTTTT. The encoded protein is CASGGGLKEKLFF.